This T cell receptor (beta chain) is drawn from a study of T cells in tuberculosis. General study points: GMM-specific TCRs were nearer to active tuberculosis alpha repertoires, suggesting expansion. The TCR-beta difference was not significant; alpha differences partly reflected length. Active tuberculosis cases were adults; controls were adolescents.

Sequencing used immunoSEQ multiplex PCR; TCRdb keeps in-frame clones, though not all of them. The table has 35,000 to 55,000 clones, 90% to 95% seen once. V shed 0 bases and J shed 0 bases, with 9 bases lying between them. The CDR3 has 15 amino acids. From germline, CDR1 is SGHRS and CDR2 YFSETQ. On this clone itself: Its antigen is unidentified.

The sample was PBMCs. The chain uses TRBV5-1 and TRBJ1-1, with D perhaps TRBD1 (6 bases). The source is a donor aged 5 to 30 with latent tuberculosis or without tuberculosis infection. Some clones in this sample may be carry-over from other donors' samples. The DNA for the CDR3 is TGCGCCAGCAGCTTGGCTACAGGGCTGAACACTGAAGCTTTCTTT. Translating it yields CASSLATGLNTEAFF.